Ten or more counts support the clone carrying this TCR beta chain. TCRdb independently ran MiXCR on the 5' RACE reads; one entry per CDR3 protein. The data contain roughly 32,000 distinct CDR3 sequences, approximately 10% of them seen just once; the ten biggest clones take up about 13%. This record belongs to a study of early T cells in non-severe SARS-CoV-2 infection. Whole-study context: The sequenced material was bulk RNA from unsorted whole blood, and its chains were unpaired.

The CDR3 is made up of 14 amino acids. In germline, CDR1 is MNHEY, CDR2 SVGAGI. V lost 6 bases and J 0 bases, leaving 8 bases between the germline ends. This sequence originates from an adult who was a healthcare worker with PCR-confirmed SARS-CoV-2 infection or an uninfected control (not recorded which). Sequenced sample: whole blood. V usage is TRBV6-5 and J usage is TRBJ2-2; maybe TRBD1 (6 bases). The CDR3 here is CASRGQTNTGELFF. For the CDR3, the DNA is TGTGCCAGCAGAGGACAGACGAACACCGGGGAGCTGTTTTTT.